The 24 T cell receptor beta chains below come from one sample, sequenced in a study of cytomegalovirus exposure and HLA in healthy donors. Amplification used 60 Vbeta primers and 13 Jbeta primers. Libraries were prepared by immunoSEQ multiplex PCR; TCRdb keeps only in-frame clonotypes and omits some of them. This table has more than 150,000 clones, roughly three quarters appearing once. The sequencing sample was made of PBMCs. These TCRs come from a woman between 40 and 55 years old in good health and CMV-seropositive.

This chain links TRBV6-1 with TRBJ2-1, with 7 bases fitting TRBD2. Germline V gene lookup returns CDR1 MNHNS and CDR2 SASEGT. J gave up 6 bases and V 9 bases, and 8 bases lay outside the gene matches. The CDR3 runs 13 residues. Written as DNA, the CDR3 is TGTGCCAGTAGCGGGTTTCAAAGCAATGAGCAGTTCTTC. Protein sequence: CASSGFQSNEQFF.

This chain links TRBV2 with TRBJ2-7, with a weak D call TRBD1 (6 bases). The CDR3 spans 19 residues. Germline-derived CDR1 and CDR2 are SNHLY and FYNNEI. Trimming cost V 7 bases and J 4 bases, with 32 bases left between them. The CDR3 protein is CASKDSQAGGRRDWYEQYF. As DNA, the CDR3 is TGTGCCAGCAAGGATTCCCAAGCTGGGGGCCGACGTGACTGGTACGAGCAGTACTTC. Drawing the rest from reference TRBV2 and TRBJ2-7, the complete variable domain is EPEVTQTPSHQVTQMGQEVILRCVPISNHLYFYWYRQILGQKVEFLVSFYNNEISEKSEIFDDQFSVERPDGSNFTLKIRSTKLEDSAMYFCASKDSQAGGRRDWYEQYFGPGTRLTVT.

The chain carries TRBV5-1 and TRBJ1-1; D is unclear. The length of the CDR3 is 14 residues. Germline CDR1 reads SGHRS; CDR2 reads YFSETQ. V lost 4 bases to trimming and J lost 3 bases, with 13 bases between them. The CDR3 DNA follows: TGCGCCAGCAGCGCACTATTAGCGGACACTGAAGCTTTCTTT. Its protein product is CASSALLADTEAFF.

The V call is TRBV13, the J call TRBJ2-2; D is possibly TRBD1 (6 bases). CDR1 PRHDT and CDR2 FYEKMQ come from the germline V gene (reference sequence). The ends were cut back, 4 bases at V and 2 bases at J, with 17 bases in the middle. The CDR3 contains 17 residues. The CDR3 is CASSWGVGTKNTGELFF. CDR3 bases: TGTGCCAGCAGCTGGGGAGTAGGGACAAAAAACACCGGGGAGCTGTTTTTT.

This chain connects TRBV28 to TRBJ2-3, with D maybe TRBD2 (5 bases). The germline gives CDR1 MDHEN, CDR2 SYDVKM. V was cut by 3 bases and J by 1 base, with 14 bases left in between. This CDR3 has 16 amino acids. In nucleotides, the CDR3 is TGTGCCAGCAGTTTCCGCGGACTGTGGGGCACAGATACGCAGTATTTT. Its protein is CASSFRGLWGTDTQYF.

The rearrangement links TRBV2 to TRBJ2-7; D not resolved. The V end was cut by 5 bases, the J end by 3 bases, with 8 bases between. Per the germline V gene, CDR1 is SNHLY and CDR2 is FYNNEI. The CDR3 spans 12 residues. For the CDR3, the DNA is TGTGCCAGCAGTTACAGAAACTACGAGCAGTACTTC. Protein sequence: CASSYRNYEQYF.

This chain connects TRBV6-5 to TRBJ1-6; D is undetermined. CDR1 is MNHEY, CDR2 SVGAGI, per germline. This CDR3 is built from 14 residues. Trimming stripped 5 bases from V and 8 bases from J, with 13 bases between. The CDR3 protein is CASSRGWKDSPLHF. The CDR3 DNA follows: TGTGCCAGCAGTAGAGGGTGGAAGGATTCACCCCTCCACTTT.

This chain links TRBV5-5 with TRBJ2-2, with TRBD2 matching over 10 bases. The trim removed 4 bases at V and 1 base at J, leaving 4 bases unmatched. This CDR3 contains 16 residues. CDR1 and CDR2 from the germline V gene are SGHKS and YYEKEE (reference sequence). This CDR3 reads CASSRGLAENTGELFF. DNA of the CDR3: TGTGCCAGCAGCCGCGGACTAGCGGAGAACACCGGGGAGCTGTTTTTT. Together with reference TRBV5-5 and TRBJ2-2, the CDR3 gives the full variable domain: DAGVTQSPTHLIKTRGQQVTLRCSPISGHKSVSWYQQVLGQGPQFIFQYYEKEERGRGNFPDRFSARQFPNYSSELNVNALLLGDSALYLCASSRGLAENTGELFFGEGSRLTVL.

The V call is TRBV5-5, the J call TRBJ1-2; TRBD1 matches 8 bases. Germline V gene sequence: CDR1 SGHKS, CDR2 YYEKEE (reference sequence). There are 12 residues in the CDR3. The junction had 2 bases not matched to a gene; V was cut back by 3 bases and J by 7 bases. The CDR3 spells CASSWGTGGYTF. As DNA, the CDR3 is TGTGCCAGCAGCTGGGGGACAGGTGGCTACACCTTC.

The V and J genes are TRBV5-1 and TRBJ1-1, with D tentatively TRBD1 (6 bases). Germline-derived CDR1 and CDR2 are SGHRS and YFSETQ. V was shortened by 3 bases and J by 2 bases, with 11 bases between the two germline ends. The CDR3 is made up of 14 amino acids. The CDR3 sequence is CASSSRTANTEAFF. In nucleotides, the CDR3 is TGCGCCAGCAGCTCCCGGACAGCCAACACTGAAGCTTTCTTT.

CDR3 protein: CASSYSTSAETQYF. The DNA of the CDR3 is TGTGCCAGCAGTTATTCGACTAGTGCAGAGACCCAGTACTTC. V is TRBV6-5 and J is TRBJ2-5; D possibly corresponds to TRBD2 (6 bases). CDR1 and CDR2 from the germline V gene are MNHEY and SVGAGI. There are 14 residues in the CDR3. The V end lost 3 bases, the J end lost 4 bases, and 12 bases lay between the germline ends.

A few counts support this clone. CDR3 region: CASARTGTEAFF. The CDR3 DNA follows: TGTGCCAGCGCCCGGACAGGGACTGAAGCTTTCTTT. This rearrangement joins TRBV6-5 to TRBJ1-1, with TRBD1 identical over 8 bases. This CDR3 is built from 12 residues. Germline CDR1 reads MNHEY; CDR2 reads SVGAGI. The trim removed 8 bases at V and 5 bases at J, leaving 4 bases unmatched.

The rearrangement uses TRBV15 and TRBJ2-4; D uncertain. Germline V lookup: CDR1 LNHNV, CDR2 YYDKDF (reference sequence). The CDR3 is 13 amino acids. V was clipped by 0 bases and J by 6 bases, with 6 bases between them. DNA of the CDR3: TGTGCCACCAGCAGAGATAGAGGAAACATTCAGTACTTC. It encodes CATSRDRGNIQYF.

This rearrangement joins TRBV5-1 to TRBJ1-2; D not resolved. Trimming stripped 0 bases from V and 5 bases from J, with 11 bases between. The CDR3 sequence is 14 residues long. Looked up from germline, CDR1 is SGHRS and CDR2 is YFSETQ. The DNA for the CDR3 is TGCGCCAGCAGCTTGGAGGCGGAGGATTATGGCTACACCTTC. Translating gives CASSLEAEDYGYTF.

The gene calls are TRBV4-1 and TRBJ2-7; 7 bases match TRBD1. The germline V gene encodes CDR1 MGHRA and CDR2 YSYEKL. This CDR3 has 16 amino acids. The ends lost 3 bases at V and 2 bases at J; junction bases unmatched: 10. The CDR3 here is CASSQVLTGPPYEQYF. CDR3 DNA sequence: TGCGCCAGCAGCCAGGTTCTGACAGGGCCCCCCTACGAGCAGTACTTC.

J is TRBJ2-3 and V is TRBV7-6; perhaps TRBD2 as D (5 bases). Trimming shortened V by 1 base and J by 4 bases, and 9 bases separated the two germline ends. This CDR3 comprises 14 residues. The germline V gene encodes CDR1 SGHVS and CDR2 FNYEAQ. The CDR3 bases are TGTGCCAGCAGCTTAGTAAGGGAGCCAGATACGCAGTATTTT. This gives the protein CASSLVREPDTQYF.

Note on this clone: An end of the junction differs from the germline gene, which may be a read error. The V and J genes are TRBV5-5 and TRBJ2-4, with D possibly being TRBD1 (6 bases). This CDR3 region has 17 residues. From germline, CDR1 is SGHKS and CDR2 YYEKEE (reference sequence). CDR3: CASSLAGQGSTKNSQYF. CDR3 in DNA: TGTGCCAGCAGCTTGGCCGGCCAGGGGAGTACCAAAAACAGTCAGTACTTC.

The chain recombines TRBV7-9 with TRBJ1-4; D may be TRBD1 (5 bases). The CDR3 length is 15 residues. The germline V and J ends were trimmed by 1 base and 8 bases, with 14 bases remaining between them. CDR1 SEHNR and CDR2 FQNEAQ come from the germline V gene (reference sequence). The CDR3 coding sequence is TGTGCCAGCAGCTTAGAAGGGCGAAGGGGCGAAAAACTGTTTTTT. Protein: CASSLEGRRGEKLFF.

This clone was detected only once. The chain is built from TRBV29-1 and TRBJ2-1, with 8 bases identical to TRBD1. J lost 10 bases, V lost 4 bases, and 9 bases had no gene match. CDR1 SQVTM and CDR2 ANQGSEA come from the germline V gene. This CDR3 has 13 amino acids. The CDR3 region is CSVATGEPPEQFF. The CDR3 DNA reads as TGCAGCGTTGCGACAGGGGAACCCCCCGAGCAGTTCTTC.

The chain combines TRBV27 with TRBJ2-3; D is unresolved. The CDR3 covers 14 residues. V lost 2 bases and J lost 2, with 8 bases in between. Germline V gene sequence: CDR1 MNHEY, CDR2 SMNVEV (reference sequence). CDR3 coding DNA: TGTGCCAGCAGTTTAATGGTAGCCACAGATACGCAGTATTTT. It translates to CASSLMVATDTQYF.

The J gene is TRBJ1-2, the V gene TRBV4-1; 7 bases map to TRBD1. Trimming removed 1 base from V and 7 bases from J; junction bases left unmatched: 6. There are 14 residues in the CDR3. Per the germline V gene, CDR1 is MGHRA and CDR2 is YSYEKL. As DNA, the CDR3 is TGCGCCAGCAGCCAAGGGGACAGCCTTCCTGGCTACACCTTC. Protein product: CASSQGDSLPGYTF.

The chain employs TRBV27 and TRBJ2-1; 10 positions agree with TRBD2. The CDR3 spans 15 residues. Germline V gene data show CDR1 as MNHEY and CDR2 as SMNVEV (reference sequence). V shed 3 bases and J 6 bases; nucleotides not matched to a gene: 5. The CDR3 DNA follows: TGTGCCAGCAGTTTGACTAGCGGGTTGAGCAATGAGCAGTTCTTC. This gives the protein CASSLTSGLSNEQFF.

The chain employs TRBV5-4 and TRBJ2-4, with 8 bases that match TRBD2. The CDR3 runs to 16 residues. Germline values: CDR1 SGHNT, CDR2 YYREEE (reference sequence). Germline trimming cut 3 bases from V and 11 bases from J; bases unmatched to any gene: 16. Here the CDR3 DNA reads TGTGCCAGCAGCTCGGGCGGGGGGCAGGGTTCAAAAGTTCAGTACTTC. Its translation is CASSSGGGQGSKVQYF.

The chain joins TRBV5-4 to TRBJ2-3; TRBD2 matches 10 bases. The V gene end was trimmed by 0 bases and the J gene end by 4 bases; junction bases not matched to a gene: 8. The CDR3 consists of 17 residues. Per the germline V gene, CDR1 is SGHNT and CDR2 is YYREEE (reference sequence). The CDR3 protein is CASSLAGAGGPADTQYF. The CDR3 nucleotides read TGTGCCAGCAGCTTGGCCGGAGCGGGGGGGCCCGCAGATACGCAGTATTTT.